The present TCR beta chain was sequenced within a study of T cells in Graves' hyperthyroidism and ophthalmopathy. This CDR3 comprises 13 residues. J lost 4 bases, V lost 6 bases, and 5 bases had no gene match. Germline assignment: CDR1 MNHEY and CDR2 SVGEGT. This clonotype occurred many times. TCR beta CDR3 regions were amplified from RNA. Primed by the HTBI set, a first-round RT-PCR was run on the TCR CDR3. TCRdb passed the multiplex PCR reads through MiXCR, listing each CDR3 protein once. Seen here are roughly 510,000 distinct CDR3 sequences, less than 25% observed once, and the top ten hold about a quarter.

Sequencing input: blood. This chain joins TRBV6-2 or TRBV6-3 and TRBJ2-7; 8 bases map to TRBD1. The sequence was collected from a young man with Graves' hyperthyroidism. CDR3 nucleotide sequence: TGTGCCAGCAGGAAGACAGGGGAGTACGAGCAGTACTTC. This translates into CASRKTGEYEQYF.